This paragraph covers one T cell receptor beta chain sequence. The sample comes from a study of control samples from healthy donors and cancer patients. This CDR3 region has 17 residues. Germline loops: CDR1 SGDLS, CDR2 YYNGEE. Germline trimming cut 4 bases from V and 1 base from J; bases unmatched to any gene: 11. Sequencing was performed with immunoSEQ multiplex PCR; in TCRdb, only in-frame clones are kept and a portion is missing. The table has about 150,000 clones, approximately 88% seen once; the top ten hold just under 5%. The chain combines TRBV9 with TRBJ2-3; 8 positions match TRBD1. Sample: blood. This clonotype originated in a man aged 25 to 45 in good health. CDR3: CASSSSGGLKGTDTQYF. The CDR3, as DNA: TGTGCCAGCAGCTCGTCAGGGGGCCTTAAGGGCACAGATACGCAGTATTTT.